The 22 T cell receptor beta chains reported below all come from one sample, sequenced in a study of blood T cell repertoires in COVID-19. The protocol was immunoSEQ multiplex PCR, while the TCRdb copy is restricted to in-frame clones and leaves out a portion. This table has about 160,000 clones, about 91% appearing once. The sample taken for sequencing was peripheral blood. These receptors were collected from a woman between 55 and 75 years old who had recovered from COVID-19.

J is TRBJ2-4 and V is TRBV19; a weak D match, TRBD1 (6 bases). The ends were cut back, 4 bases at V and 9 bases at J, with 13 bases in the middle. Germline V gene data show CDR1 as LNHDA and CDR2 as SQIVND (reference sequence). The CDR3 extends over 13 amino acids. In DNA form, the CDR3 reads TGTGCCAGTAGTAGGACAGTTCAGGCCATTCAGTACTTC. It specifies CASSRTVQAIQYF.

This clone was observed once. The CDR3 DNA sequence: TGTGCCAGCAGCTTGGGTATTAGGGAGGAAAATGGCTACACCTTC. This encodes CASSLGIREENGYTF. The rearrangement links TRBV5-6 to TRBJ1-2, with D unclear. Germline V gene data show CDR1 as SGHDT and CDR2 as YYEEEE. V was cut by 0 bases and J by 6 bases, with 15 bases left in between. This CDR3 has 15 residues.

The V gene is TRBV28, the J gene TRBJ2-7; 7 bases fit TRBD1. Germline V gene sequence: CDR1 MDHEN, CDR2 SYDVKM. The CDR3 extends over 12 amino acids. Trimming took 6 bases from V and 3 from J; bases not matched to a gene: 2. CDR3 DNA sequence: TGTGCCAGCAGGCGACAGGGCTACGAGCAGTACTTC. This encodes CASRRQGYEQYF.

This chain connects TRBV27 to TRBJ2-5; TRBD2 matches at 13 bases. The CDR3 consists of 16 residues. With 4 bases clipped from V and 0 bases from J, the junction kept 2 bases outside the gene matches. Germline CDR1 reads MNHEY; CDR2 reads SMNVEV (reference sequence). The CDR3 nucleotides are TGTGCCAGCAGTTCCACTAGCGGGGGGGACCAAGAGACCCAGTACTTC. It is translated as CASSSTSGGDQETQYF.

A word on this clone: Other DNA sequences in this specimen translate into the identical CDR3. J is TRBJ1-6 and V is TRBV5-1; 8 positions agree with TRBD1. CDR3 length: 14 amino acids. Germline V gene data show CDR1 as SGHRS and CDR2 as YFSETQ. V was clipped by 0 bases and J by 7 bases; unmatched bases: 0. The CDR3 DNA reads TGCGCCAGCAGCTTGGGACAGGGGAATTCACCCCTCCACTTT. Translation: CASSLGQGNSPLHF.

The V and J genes are TRBV7-9 and TRBJ2-5; 8 nucleotides match TRBD1. Germline CDR1 reads SEHNR; CDR2 reads FQNEAQ (reference sequence). The CDR3 totals 15 residues. V lost 2 bases and J lost 4; bases outside the gene matches: 6. The chain's CDR3 is CASSLQGALGETQYF. CDR3 coding DNA: TGTGCCAGCAGCTTACAGGGGGCGTTAGGAGAGACCCAGTACTTC.

The chain joins TRBV28 to TRBJ2-7; 9 nucleotides agree with TRBD2. The V gene end was trimmed by 6 bases and the J gene end by 5 bases; junction bases not matched to a gene: 17. The CDR3 has 17 residues. Germline loops: CDR1 MDHEN, CDR2 SYDVKM. CDR3 sequence reads: CASSTLGLGGGANEQYF. CDR3 nucleotides: TGTGCCAGCAGCACACTGGGGCTAGGCGGGGGGGCCAACGAGCAGTACTTC. The whole variable domain, remainder taken from reference TRBV28 and TRBJ2-7, is DVKVTQSSRYLVKRTGEKVFLECVQDMDHENMFWYRQDPGLGLRLIYFSYDVKMKEKGDIPEGYSVSREKKERFSLILESASTNQTSMYLCASSTLGLGGGANEQYFGPGTRLTVT.

V and J are TRBV7-9 and TRBJ2-1; the match to TRBD1 covers 8 bases. With V trimmed by 5 bases and J by 10 bases, 13 bases remained unmatched. The CDR3 sequence is 15 residues long. Germline-derived CDR1 and CDR2 are SEHNR and FQNEAQ (reference sequence). DNA of the CDR3: TGTGCCAGCAGCCCACAGGGGGGACCTCAAAGGGAGCAGTTCTTC. It is translated as CASSPQGGPQREQFF.

The V call is TRBV11-3, the J call TRBJ1-3; D may be TRBD1 (6 bases). The CDR3 has 15 amino acids. Germline V CDR1 and CDR2: SGHNT, YENEEA. V was trimmed by 1 base and J by 0 bases, leaving 7 bases between them. CDR3 region: CASSLGQASGNTIYF. The CDR3 bases are TGTGCCAGCAGCTTAGGACAGGCCTCTGGAAACACCATATATTTT. Full variable domain (outside the CDR3, taken from reference TRBV11-3 and TRBJ1-3): EAGVVQSPRYKIIEKKQPVAFWCNPISGHNTLYWYLQNLGQGPELLIRYENEEAVDDSQLPKDRFSAERLKGVDSTLKIQPAELGDSAVYLCASSLGQASGNTIYFGEGSWLTVV.

The chain couples TRBV28 to TRBJ1-1, with D tentatively TRBD1 (5 bases). The germline CDR1 and CDR2 sequences are MDHEN and SYDVKM. The CDR3 contains 14 residues. V was clipped by 4 bases and J by 3 bases, with 12 bases between them. The CDR3 region is CASSSAGHYTEAFF. DNA of the CDR3: TGTGCCAGCAGTTCGGCAGGACACTACACTGAAGCTTTCTTT.

CDR3 DNA sequence: TGTGCCAGCAGTTTAACAGGGACCACCGGGGAGCTGTTTTTT. As protein: CASSLTGTTGELFF. This rearrangement joins TRBV27 to TRBJ2-2; D might be TRBD1 (6 bases). CDR3 length equals 14 residues. V gave up 2 bases and J gave up 4 bases, with 8 bases separating them. Germline V gene data show CDR1 as MNHEY and CDR2 as SMNVEV (reference sequence).

The CDR3, as DNA: TGTGCCAGCAGCCACGCGGGACTAGCGGGGCCCGAGCAGTACTTC. This gives the protein CASSHAGLAGPEQYF. The chain uses TRBV4-2 and TRBJ2-7; 13 bases are a match to TRBD2. CDR3 length: 15 residues. Trimming at V came to 3 bases and at J to 6 bases, leaving 5 bases not matched to a gene. Germline V gives CDR1 LGHNA, CDR2 YNFKEQ.

This clone was picked up one time. J is TRBJ1-6 and V is TRBV7-9, with D perhaps TRBD1 (5 bases). This CDR3 has 15 amino acids. Trimming stripped 2 bases from V and 10 bases from J, with 15 bases between. CDR1 is SEHNR and CDR2 is FQNEAQ in the germline V gene (reference sequence). The CDR3 nucleotides are TGTGCCAGCAGCTTATGGGGGGTCTTAGGGTCACCCCTCCACTTT. It yields the protein CASSLWGVLGSPLHF. Full variable domain (missing parts from reference TRBV7-9 and TRBJ1-6): DTGVSQNPRHKITKRGQNVTFRCDPISEHNRLYWYRQTLGQGPEFLTYFQNEAQLEKSRLLSDRFSAERPKGSFSTLEIQRTEQGDSAMYLCASSLWGVLGSPLHFGNGTRLTVT.

V is TRBV4-1 and J is TRBJ1-5; D unresolved. The germline V and J ends were trimmed by 2 bases and 0 bases, with 20 bases remaining between them. The length of the CDR3 is 19 residues. The germline CDR1 and CDR2 sequences are MGHRA and YSYEKL. This CDR3 is CASSQSILIRTYSNQPQHF. CDR3 bases: TGCGCCAGCAGCCAATCTATTTTGATCCGGACTTATAGCAATCAGCCCCAGCATTTT.

The rearrangement links TRBV29-1 to TRBJ2-7; D is possibly TRBD1 (7 bases). This CDR3 has 12 amino acids. In germline, CDR1 is SQVTM, CDR2 ANQGSEA. The ends were cut back, 3 bases at V and 7 bases at J, with 13 bases in the middle. The CDR3 bases are TGCAGCGTTGACAAGGGGGCGGGAGAGCAGTACTTC. Its protein is CSVDKGAGEQYF.

V gene TRBV9 combines with J gene TRBJ2-3; 7 nucleotides match TRBD1. CDR3 length: 14 residues. Germline lookup yields CDR1 SGDLS and CDR2 YYNGEE. V was pared by 4 bases and J by 3 bases, with 5 bases of the junction left unmatched. CDR3 in DNA: TGTGCCAGCAGCCGGGACAGTCATACAGATACGCAGTATTTT. Translating it yields CASSRDSHTDTQYF.

The chain links TRBV6-2 or TRBV6-3 to TRBJ2-7, with a possible D match to TRBD1 (5 bases). CDR1 MNHEY and CDR2 SVGEGT come from the germline V gene. The CDR3 loop spans 14 amino acids. The V end lost 5 bases, the J end lost 0 bases, and 11 bases lay between the germline ends. CDR3 residues: CASSTGPNSYEQYF. CDR3 coding DNA: TGTGCCAGCAGTACAGGCCCAAACTCCTACGAGCAGTACTTC.

With respect to this clone: The sample carries other DNA sequences with the same CDR3. The genes are TRBV5-1 and TRBJ1-1; D remains unclear. Deletions cut 0 bases from V and 0 bases from J, with 9 bases between. CDR1 SGHRS and CDR2 YFSETQ come from the germline V gene. The CDR3 runs to 15 residues. The CDR3 DNA is TGCGCCAGCAGCTTGGTAGGCGGGATGAACACTGAAGCTTTCTTT. It codes for CASSLVGGMNTEAFF. The whole variable domain, remainder taken from reference TRBV5-1 and TRBJ1-1, is KAGVTQTPRYLIKTRGQQVTLSCSPISGHRSVSWYQQTPGQGLQFLFEYFSETQRNKGNFPGRFSGRQFSNSRSEMNVSTLELGDSALYLCASSLVGGMNTEAFFGQGTRLTVV.

This clone was seen repeatedly, ten times or more. The chain couples TRBV11-2 to TRBJ1-1, with 7 bases fitting TRBD1. Germline trimming cut 5 bases from V and 1 base from J; bases unmatched to any gene: 7. This CDR3 has 15 amino acids. Germline V CDR1 and CDR2: SGHAT, FQNNGV. CDR3 nucleotide sequence: TGTGCCAGCAGCCCACGACAGGGCTCGAACACTGAAGCTTTCTTT. It specifies CASSPRQGSNTEAFF.

This rearrangement joins TRBV13 to TRBJ1-1; 7 nucleotides line up with TRBD1. CDR1 PRHDT and CDR2 FYEKMQ come from the germline V gene (reference sequence). The CDR3 length is 13 residues. Germline trimming cut 5 bases from V and 5 bases from J; bases unmatched to any gene: 5. In DNA form, the CDR3 reads TGTGCCAGCAGCGCCCAGGGGGGAACTGAAGCTTTCTTT. Translating it yields CASSAQGGTEAFF.

This clone has only a few counts. V usage is TRBV7-9 and J usage is TRBJ2-3; D unclear. CDR1 SEHNR and CDR2 FQNEAQ come from the germline V gene (reference sequence). This CDR3 has 13 amino acids. Between the trimmed V and J ends, which lost 6 bases and 1 base, there was a span of 8 bases. Here the CDR3 reads CASRDKRTDTQYF. CDR3 sequence (DNA): TGTGCCAGCAGAGACAAGCGCACAGATACGCAGTATTTT.

The chain employs TRBV4-2 and TRBJ2-7; D might be TRBD2 (7 bases). This CDR3 comprises 19 residues. V lost 0 bases and J 3 bases, leaving 24 bases between the germline ends. CDR1 is LGHNA and CDR2 is YNFKEQ in the germline V gene. CDR3 region: CASSQDAARGSGLFYEQYF. Written as DNA, the CDR3 is TGTGCCAGCAGCCAAGATGCCGCCAGGGGTTCGGGACTATTCTACGAGCAGTACTTC.